Listed here are 3 T cell receptor beta chains from one sample, sequenced in a study of PD-L1 blockade in urothelial cancer. The time point was: peripheral blood 6 weeks after treatment start. TCRdb's copy holds only in-frame clones and misses some; the assay was immunoSEQ multiplex PCR. This sample has more than 45,000 clones, with 75% to 90% found just once. This specimen consisted of PBMCs, obtained around atezolizumab (anti-PD-L1) treatment. These TCRs come from a man in his sixties with urothelial cancer.

The chain joins TRBV9 to TRBJ2-5; D might be TRBD2 (6 bases). CDR3 size: 15 residues. Germline V gene data show CDR1 as SGDLS and CDR2 as YYNGEE. Trimming removed 3 bases at V and 1 base at J, with 13 bases between. The CDR3 sequence: CASSAGGASQETQYF. CDR3 nucleotides: TGTGCCAGCAGCGCAGGAGGGGCAAGCCAAGAGACCCAGTACTTC.

The table lists this clone with a count of one. CDR3 protein: CASSEVPNRETQYF. The CDR3 coding sequence is TGTGCCAGCAGTGAGGTCCCCAACCGGGAGACCCAGTACTTC. The V gene is TRBV2, the J gene TRBJ2-5; D uncertain. The CDR3 covers 14 residues. The V end lost 3 bases, the J end lost 5 bases, and 13 bases lay between the germline ends. Germline CDR1 reads SNHLY; CDR2 reads FYNNEI.

This chain joins TRBV9 and TRBJ2-3, with D uncertain. Germline-derived CDR1 and CDR2 are SGDLS and YYNGEE. CDR3 length: 13 residues. V shed 0 bases and J shed 5 bases, with 7 bases lying between them. The DNA for the CDR3 is TGTGCCAGCAGCGTAGACTCCCTAGATACGCAGTATTTT. Protein product: CASSVDSLDTQYF.